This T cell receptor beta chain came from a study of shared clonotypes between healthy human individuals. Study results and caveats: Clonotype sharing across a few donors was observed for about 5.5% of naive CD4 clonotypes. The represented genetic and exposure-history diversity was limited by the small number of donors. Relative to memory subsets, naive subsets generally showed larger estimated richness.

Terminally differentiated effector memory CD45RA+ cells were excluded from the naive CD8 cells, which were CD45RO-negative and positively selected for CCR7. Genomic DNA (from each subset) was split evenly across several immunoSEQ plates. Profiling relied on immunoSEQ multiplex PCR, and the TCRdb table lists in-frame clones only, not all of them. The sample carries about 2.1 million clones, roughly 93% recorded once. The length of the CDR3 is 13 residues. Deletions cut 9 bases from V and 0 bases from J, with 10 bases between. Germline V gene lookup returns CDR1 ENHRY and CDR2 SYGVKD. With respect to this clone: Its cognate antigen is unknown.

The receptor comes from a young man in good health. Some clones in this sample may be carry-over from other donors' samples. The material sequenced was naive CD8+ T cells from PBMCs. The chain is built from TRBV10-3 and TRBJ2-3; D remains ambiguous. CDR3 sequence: CAIQKGSTDTQYF. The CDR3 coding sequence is TGTGCCATACAAAAGGGTAGCACAGATACGCAGTATTTT.